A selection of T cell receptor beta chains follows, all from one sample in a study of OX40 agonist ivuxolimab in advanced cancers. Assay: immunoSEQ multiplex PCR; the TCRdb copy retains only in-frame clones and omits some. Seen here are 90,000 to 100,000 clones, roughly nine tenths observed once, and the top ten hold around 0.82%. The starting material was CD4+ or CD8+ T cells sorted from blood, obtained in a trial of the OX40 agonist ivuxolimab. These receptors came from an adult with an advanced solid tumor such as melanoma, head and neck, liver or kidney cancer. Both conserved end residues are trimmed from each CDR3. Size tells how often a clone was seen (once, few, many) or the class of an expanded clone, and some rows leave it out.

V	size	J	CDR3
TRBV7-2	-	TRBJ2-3	ASSSAEGFGSQY
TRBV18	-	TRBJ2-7	ASSLGSASYEQY
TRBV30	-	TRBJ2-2	AWKEGWSYTGELF
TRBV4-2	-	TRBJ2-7	ASSQDPIAFSSYEQY
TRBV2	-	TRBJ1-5	ASSTTPWEPQH
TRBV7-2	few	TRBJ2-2	ASSLALVGGELF
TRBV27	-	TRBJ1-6	ASSPTYDNSPLH
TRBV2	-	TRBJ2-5	ASSPRMGETQY
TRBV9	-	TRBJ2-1	ASSVGLAGARGEQF
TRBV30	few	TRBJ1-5	AWSVVGQPQH
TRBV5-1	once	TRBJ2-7	ASRVNNYEQY
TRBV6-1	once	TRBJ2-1	ASSAWGPGDNEQF
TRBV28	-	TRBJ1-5	ASSLNQPQH
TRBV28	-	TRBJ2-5	ASSTPELTQY
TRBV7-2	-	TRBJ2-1	ASRRVGGAYNEQF
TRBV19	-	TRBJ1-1	ASSPRGVNTEAF
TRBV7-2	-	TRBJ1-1	ASSLSQGGTEAF
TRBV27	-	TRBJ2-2	ASSWNGPHTGELF
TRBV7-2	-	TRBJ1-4	ASSLMGQGNEKLF
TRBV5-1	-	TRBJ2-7	ASSFEGNEQY
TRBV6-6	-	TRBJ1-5	ASSATGGGSNQPQH
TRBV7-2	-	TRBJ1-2	ASSAYRGTIMNGYT
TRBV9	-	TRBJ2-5	ASSVNGETQY
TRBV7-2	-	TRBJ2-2	ASSLFGALDTGELF
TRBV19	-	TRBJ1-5	ASSRGLGQPQH
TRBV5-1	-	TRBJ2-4	ASSLALVTGTGTNIQY
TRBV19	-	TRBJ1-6	ASSRTGVVSPLH